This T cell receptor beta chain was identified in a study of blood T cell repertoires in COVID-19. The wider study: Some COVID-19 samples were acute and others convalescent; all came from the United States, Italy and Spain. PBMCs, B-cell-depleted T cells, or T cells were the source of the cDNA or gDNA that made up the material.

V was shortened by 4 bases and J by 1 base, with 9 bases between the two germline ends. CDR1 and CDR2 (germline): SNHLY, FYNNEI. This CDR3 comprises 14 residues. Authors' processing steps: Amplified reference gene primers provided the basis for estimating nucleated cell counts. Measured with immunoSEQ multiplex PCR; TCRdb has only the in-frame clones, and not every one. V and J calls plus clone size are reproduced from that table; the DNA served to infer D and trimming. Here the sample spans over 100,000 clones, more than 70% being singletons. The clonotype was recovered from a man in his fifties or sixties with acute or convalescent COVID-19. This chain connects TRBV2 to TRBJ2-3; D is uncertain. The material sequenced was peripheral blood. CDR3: CASSVLGGTDTQYF. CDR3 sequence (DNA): TGTGCCAGCAGTGTGCTAGGCGGCACAGATACGCAGTATTTT. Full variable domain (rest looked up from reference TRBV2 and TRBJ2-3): EPEVTQTPSHQVTQMGQEVILRCVPISNHLYFYWYRQILGQKVEFLVSFYNNEISEKSEIFDDQFSVERPDGSNFTLKIRSTKLEDSAMYFCASSVLGGTDTQYFGPGTRLTVL.